This TCR beta chain was sequenced during a study of blood T cell repertoires in COVID-19. Across the study: Acute and convalescent COVID-19 samples came from the United States, Italy and Spain.

The protocol was immunoSEQ multiplex PCR, while the TCRdb copy is restricted to in-frame clones and leaves out a portion. The table lists approximately 72,000 clones, about 89% of them singletons, with roughly 13% in the top ten. The CDR3 loop spans 16 amino acids. Germline V CDR1 and CDR2: SGDLS, YYNGEE. V was clipped by 0 bases and J by 0 bases, with 9 bases between them. The TCR sequence derives from a woman aged 55-70 years with acute or convalescent COVID-19. Material for sequencing was peripheral blood. The chain employs TRBV9 and TRBJ2-2, with D perhaps TRBD1 (6 bases). The CDR3 nucleotides read TGTGCCAGCAGCGTAGACAGGGTGTCGAACACCGGGGAGCTGTTTTTT. As protein: CASSVDRVSNTGELFF.